This TCR beta chain stems from a study of blood T cell repertoires in COVID-19. Across the study: Samples representing acute and convalescent COVID-19 were sourced from the United States, Italy and Spain.

The assay was immunoSEQ multiplex PCR, and TCRdb's table has in-frame clones only and misses some. The sample lists about 210,000 clones; around 81% were seen once. V was clipped by 0 bases and J by 2 bases; unmatched bases: 7. This CDR3 comprises 17 residues. Germline loops: CDR1 LGHDT, CDR2 YNNKEL (reference sequence). Those enrolled, adults aged roughly 18 to 95 years, came from about two dozen US areas. Participants' reported clinical history set cohort assignment. The sequence came from a woman in her fifties or sixties with acute COVID-19. The chain joins TRBV3-1 (or the pseudogene TRBV3-2) to TRBJ2-5; TRBD2 aligns across 9 bases. Source material: PBMCs or T cells enriched from blood (not recorded which). The CDR3 loop reads CASSQDPIAGDQETQYF. The CDR3 DNA is TGTGCCAGCAGCCAAGATCCTATAGCGGGGGATCAAGAGACCCAGTACTTC.